These T cell receptor beta chains were read from a single sample in a study of T cell responses to AZD1222 COVID-19 vaccine. Method: immunoSEQ multiplex PCR; TCRdb's copy keeps in-frame clones and lacks some. This table holds some 150,000 clones, about nine tenths found once. The specimen was peripheral blood, collected on day 0 of AZD1222 vaccination. These receptors originate from an adult in good health. Each CDR3 is given with its conserved first and last residue. D genes are given only for firm matches. Clone size is stated in some rows and not others, as once, few, many or a class when expanded.

v_call: TRBV3-1/TRBV3-2
clone_size: NA
d_call: TRBD2
j_call: TRBJ2-7
cdr3_aa: CASSPRGAGSGEQYF

v_call: TRBV7-9
clone_size: NA
d_call: NA
j_call: TRBJ1-1
cdr3_aa: CASSGARGQAFF

v_call: TRBV30
clone_size: NA
d_call: NA
j_call: TRBJ1-2
cdr3_aa: CAWSVGVTYGYTF

v_call: TRBV2
clone_size: NA
d_call: NA
j_call: TRBJ1-6
cdr3_aa: CASSEAGVNSPLHF

v_call: TRBV25-1
clone_size: NA
d_call: TRBD1
j_call: TRBJ1-4
cdr3_aa: CASSGDSPATNEKLFF

v_call: TRBV6-2/TRBV6-3
clone_size: NA
d_call: TRBD1
j_call: TRBJ2-5
cdr3_aa: CASSGPGQGPIETQYF

v_call: TRBV12-3/TRBV12-4
clone_size: NA
d_call: NA
j_call: TRBJ2-7
cdr3_aa: CASSLTARGEQYF

v_call: TRBV7-9
clone_size: NA
d_call: TRBD2
j_call: TRBJ2-5
cdr3_aa: CASSPRGGRETQYF

v_call: TRBV11-2
clone_size: NA
d_call: NA
j_call: TRBJ1-6
cdr3_aa: CASSAIPGVVPLHF

v_call: TRBV27
clone_size: NA
d_call: NA
j_call: TRBJ2-7
cdr3_aa: CATANPLQSYEQYF

v_call: TRBV27
clone_size: few
d_call: NA
j_call: TRBJ1-3
cdr3_aa: CASRKTGSPGNTIYF

v_call: TRBV9
clone_size: NA
d_call: NA
j_call: TRBJ1-3
cdr3_aa: CASSVGGRRSSGNTIYF

v_call: TRBV7-9
clone_size: NA
d_call: NA
j_call: TRBJ1-2
cdr3_aa: CASSPAGWIYGYTF

v_call: TRBV6-1
clone_size: NA
d_call: NA
j_call: TRBJ1-5
cdr3_aa: CASSEATRRVGQPQHF

v_call: TRBV3-1/TRBV3-2
clone_size: NA
d_call: TRBD1
j_call: TRBJ1-4
cdr3_aa: CASSQVYRQGPNEKLFF

v_call: TRBV7-3
clone_size: NA
d_call: TRBD1
j_call: TRBJ2-7
cdr3_aa: CASSSAGGFIRYEQYF

v_call: TRBV9
clone_size: NA
d_call: NA
j_call: TRBJ2-1
cdr3_aa: CASSVGGRGKGNEQFF

v_call: TRBV11-2
clone_size: few
d_call: NA
j_call: TRBJ2-7
cdr3_aa: CASSPPRLGSEQYF

v_call: TRBV19
clone_size: NA
d_call: NA
j_call: TRBJ1-1
cdr3_aa: CASSPGLANTEAFF

v_call: TRBV5-1
clone_size: NA
d_call: TRBD1
j_call: TRBJ2-7
cdr3_aa: CASSVTLTGAHEQYF

v_call: TRBV2
clone_size: NA
d_call: NA
j_call: TRBJ1-2
cdr3_aa: CASRAVQGSSGYTF

v_call: TRBV5-6
clone_size: once
d_call: TRBD2
j_call: TRBJ2-5
cdr3_aa: CASSAEGLARETQYF

v_call: TRBV27
clone_size: NA
d_call: TRBD1
j_call: TRBJ1-2
cdr3_aa: CASSPTRTGYGYTF

v_call: TRBV28
clone_size: NA
d_call: NA
j_call: TRBJ2-7
cdr3_aa: CASSGLGPYEQYF

v_call: TRBV10-3
clone_size: NA
d_call: TRBD2
j_call: TRBJ2-2
cdr3_aa: CATAGEAGVPGELFF

v_call: TRBV28
clone_size: few
d_call: TRBD1
j_call: TRBJ1-5
cdr3_aa: CASSFVQGGLDGQPQHF

v_call: TRBV9
clone_size: NA
d_call: NA
j_call: TRBJ2-3
cdr3_aa: CASSVESWTVSDTQYF

v_call: TRBV29-1
clone_size: NA
d_call: NA
j_call: TRBJ1-1
cdr3_aa: CSANTGNTEAFF

v_call: TRBV9
clone_size: NA
d_call: NA
j_call: TRBJ2-1
cdr3_aa: CASSISLRSPAYNEQFF

v_call: TRBV28
clone_size: once
d_call: NA
j_call: TRBJ2-4
cdr3_aa: CASSLPGELAKNIQYF

v_call: TRBV9
clone_size: NA
d_call: NA
j_call: TRBJ2-7
cdr3_aa: CASSAEGVPPYEQYF

v_call: TRBV4-1
clone_size: once
d_call: NA
j_call: TRBJ2-3
cdr3_aa: CASSQEGRGTDTQYF

v_call: TRBV20-1
clone_size: NA
d_call: NA
j_call: TRBJ1-4
cdr3_aa: CSARNGEKLFF

v_call: TRBV18
clone_size: NA
d_call: NA
j_call: TRBJ1-3
cdr3_aa: CASSPVKDSGNTIYF

v_call: TRBV10-3
clone_size: NA
d_call: NA
j_call: TRBJ2-5
cdr3_aa: CAISESRLEETQYF

v_call: TRBV4-3
clone_size: NA
d_call: NA
j_call: TRBJ2-1
cdr3_aa: CASSQDVWVNEQFF

v_call: TRBV5-4
clone_size: NA
d_call: NA
j_call: TRBJ1-1
cdr3_aa: CASSYGSEVNTEAFF

v_call: TRBV28
clone_size: NA
d_call: NA
j_call: TRBJ2-3
cdr3_aa: CATSEGTSTDTQYF

v_call: TRBV6-2/TRBV6-3
clone_size: NA
d_call: NA
j_call: TRBJ2-2
cdr3_aa: CASSPRGTGELFF

v_call: TRBV28
clone_size: NA
d_call: NA
j_call: TRBJ2-7
cdr3_aa: CASSPLQSPRTYEQYF

v_call: TRBV2
clone_size: once
d_call: TRBD1
j_call: TRBJ1-6
cdr3_aa: CASTGPGGNSPLHF

v_call: TRBV6-2/TRBV6-3
clone_size: once
d_call: NA
j_call: TRBJ1-1
cdr3_aa: CASSYPPAVVTEAFF

v_call: TRBV28
clone_size: NA
d_call: NA
j_call: TRBJ1-5
cdr3_aa: CASSLSLNQPQHF

v_call: TRBV7-9
clone_size: NA
d_call: TRBD1
j_call: TRBJ1-1
cdr3_aa: CASSLVRGQGAEAFF

v_call: TRBV28
clone_size: NA
d_call: TRBD1
j_call: TRBJ1-2
cdr3_aa: CASSRTGGDYGYTF

v_call: TRBV29-1
clone_size: NA
d_call: NA
j_call: TRBJ2-7
cdr3_aa: CSVDEGGSYEQYF

v_call: TRBV11-3
clone_size: NA
d_call: NA
j_call: TRBJ2-4
cdr3_aa: CASSLTASGKNIQYF

v_call: TRBV6-5
clone_size: NA
d_call: NA
j_call: TRBJ1-5
cdr3_aa: CASRGEGGQPQHF

v_call: TRBV2
clone_size: NA
d_call: NA
j_call: TRBJ1-4
cdr3_aa: CASSEGQTHEKLFF

v_call: TRBV6-1
clone_size: NA
d_call: NA
j_call: TRBJ1-2
cdr3_aa: CASSGSGGERGYGYTF

v_call: TRBV10-3
clone_size: NA
d_call: NA
j_call: TRBJ2-1
cdr3_aa: CAISDNSWKQFF

v_call: TRBV19
clone_size: NA
d_call: NA
j_call: TRBJ1-2
cdr3_aa: CASSIDYRDPYTF

v_call: TRBV7-9
clone_size: NA
d_call: NA
j_call: TRBJ2-1
cdr3_aa: CASSLAGSYNEQFF